This TCR beta chain originates from a study of OX40 agonist ivuxolimab in advanced cancers. Study-wide context: An anti-OX40 (CD134) antibody with agonistic activity, ivuxolimab, was administered to patients. People in dose escalation had one of these cancers: hepatocellular carcinoma, melanoma, renal cell or head and neck cancer. Findings and caveats of the study: Relative to CD4+, CD8+ T cells held more expanded clones on average.

Sequencing was performed with immunoSEQ multiplex PCR; in TCRdb, only in-frame clones are kept and a portion is missing. The table records about 52,000 clones, over 85% of them present only once. With V trimmed by 4 bases and J by 3 bases, 6 bases remained unmatched. Germline V CDR1 and CDR2: SGHAT, FQNNGV. This CDR3 spans 14 amino acids. Worth noting for this clone: Antigen unknown.

This material consisted of CD4+ or CD8+ T cells sorted from blood, taken in a trial of the OX40 agonist ivuxolimab. The rearrangement joins TRBV11-2 to TRBJ2-7, with 7 bases identical to TRBD1. This receptor was obtained from an adult with an advanced solid tumor such as melanoma, head and neck, liver or kidney cancer. CDR3 protein: CASSSGGSSYEQYF. Written as DNA, the CDR3 is TGTGCCAGCAGCTCAGGGGGATCGAGCTACGAGCAGTACTTC.